One and the same sample provided the 17 T cell receptor beta chains below, sequenced in a study of shared clonotypes between healthy human individuals. This table comes from immunoSEQ multiplex PCR, and its TCRdb copy is limited to in-frame clones, with some not included. The data show about 2.4 million clones, roughly nine tenths seen once. The source material was naive CD4+ T cells sorted from blood. Described subset: CD45RA+ positively selected. The receptors originated from a man younger than 30 in good health.

The rearrangement uses TRBV5-5 and TRBJ2-6; TRBD2 is a possible D gene (6 bases). Germline V gives CDR1 SGHKS, CDR2 YYEKEE (reference sequence). This CDR3 comprises 18 residues. V was cut by 3 bases and J by 0 bases, with 16 bases left in between. Here the CDR3 DNA reads TGTGCCAGCAGCTCGACGGGGGAGTATTACTCTGGGGCCAACGTCCTGACTTTC. Its translation is CASSSTGEYYSGANVLTF.

The genes are TRBV6-5 and TRBJ1-2, with D unclear. V lost 6 bases to trimming and J lost 2 bases, with 10 bases between them. The CDR3 runs 13 residues. The germline V gene encodes CDR1 MNHEY and CDR2 SVGAGI. The CDR3 here is CASSRTTNYGYTF. In DNA form, the CDR3 reads TGTGCCAGCAGCCGGACCACCAACTATGGCTACACCTTC.

The chain has TRBV10-3 and TRBJ2-1; TRBD2 might be the D (5 bases). CDR1 is ENHRY and CDR2 is SYGVKD in the germline V gene. V lost 1 base and J 0 bases, leaving 13 bases between the germline ends. The CDR3 extends over 17 amino acids. The CDR3 here is CAISEWGTRSSYNEQFF. The CDR3 DNA is TGTGCCATCAGTGAGTGGGGTACTAGGAGCTCCTACAATGAGCAGTTCTTC.

This sequence joins TRBV6-5 and TRBJ2-1, with 12 positions matching TRBD2. Per germline, CDR1 MNHEY and CDR2 SVGAGI. This CDR3 region has 15 residues. The V segment lost 7 bases and the J segment 2 bases; nucleotides outside the gene matches: 3. CDR3 bases: TGTGCCAGCACCCCTAGCGGGAGGGCCTACAATGAGCAGTTCTTC. It specifies CASTPSGRAYNEQFF.

The genes are TRBV4-1 and TRBJ1-4, with D maybe TRBD1 (5 bases). Trimming removed 8 bases from V and 2 bases from J, with 12 bases in between. The CDR3 contains 14 residues. The germline V gene has CDR1 MGHRA and CDR2 YSYEKL. CDR3 amino acids: CASGQLGTNEKLFF. In DNA form, the CDR3 reads TGCGCCAGCGGACAATTAGGGACTAATGAAAAACTGTTTTTT.

This chain connects TRBV5-4 to TRBJ1-1; D is uncertain. Trimming left V 1 base short and J 1 base short, with 8 bases between. Per the germline V gene, CDR1 is SGHNT and CDR2 is YYREEE (reference sequence). The CDR3 contains 14 residues. CDR3: CASSLTTGNTEAFF. CDR3 nucleotide sequence: TGTGCCAGCAGCTTGACGACGGGGAACACTGAAGCTTTCTTT. The complete variable domain, with remaining parts taken from reference TRBV5-4 and TRBJ1-1, reads ETGVTQSPTHLIKTRGQQVTLRCSSQSGHNTVSWYQQALGQGPQFIFQYYREEENGRGNFPPRFSGLQFPNYSSELNVNALELDDSALYLCASSLTTGNTEAFFGQGTRLTVV.

The CDR3 DNA sequence: TGTGCCAGCAGTCCGACTAGCGGGGGCCCAAGCCTACTGAGGTTCTTC. Protein product: CASSPTSGGPSLLRFF. This chain uses TRBV27 with TRBJ2-1, with 12 bases aligning to TRBD2. With 5 bases clipped from V and 15 bases from J, the junction kept 17 bases outside the gene matches. This CDR3 has 16 residues. Germline CDR1 is MNHEY and CDR2 is SMNVEV (reference sequence).

This clone is a singleton in its sample. The chain uses TRBV30 and TRBJ1-6, with 7 bases fitting TRBD1. With 4 bases clipped from V and 5 bases from J, the junction kept 5 bases outside the gene matches. Germline V gene lookup returns CDR1 GTSNPN and CDR2 SVGIG (reference sequence). The CDR3 spans 14 residues. The CDR3 reads CAWKQGKDNSPLHF. In DNA form, the CDR3 reads TGTGCCTGGAAACAGGGGAAGGATAATTCACCCCTCCACTTT.

The gene calls are TRBV7-2 and TRBJ2-3, with TRBD2 identical over 7 bases. CDR1 and CDR2 from the germline V gene are SGHTA and FQGNSA. The junction had 6 bases not matched to a gene; V was cut back by 1 base and J by 2 bases. The CDR3 extends over 16 amino acids. For the CDR3, the DNA is TGTGCCAGCAGCTTAGGGGACTACCTCCACACAGATACGCAGTATTTT. Translated: CASSLGDYLHTDTQYF.

CDR3 loop: CASSTGTVNEKLFF. The CDR3 nucleotides are TGTGCCAGCTCGACCGGGACAGTAAATGAAAAACTGTTTTTT. The chain is built from TRBV18 and TRBJ1-4; 7 bases line up with TRBD1. Trimming at V came to 6 bases and at J to 5 bases, leaving 6 bases not matched to a gene. The length of the CDR3 is 14 residues. CDR1 and CDR2 (germline): KGHSH, LQKENI. The full variable domain, its missing parts supplied by reference TRBV18 and TRBJ1-4, is NAGVMQNPRHLVRRRGQEARLRCSPMKGHSHVYWYRQLPEEGLKFMVYLQKENIIDESGMPKERFSAEFPKEGPSILRIQQVVRGDSAAYFCASSTGTVNEKLFFGSGTQLSVL.

As to this clone: The same CDR3 is also encoded by other DNA sequences in this sample. The V gene is TRBV20-1, the J gene TRBJ2-7; a possible D gene is TRBD2 (5 bases). The V and J ends lost 3 bases and 3 bases respectively, with 6 bases between them. CDR1 DFQATT and CDR2 SNEGSKA come from the germline V gene (reference sequence). This CDR3 region has 11 residues. CDR3 residues: CSASRDYEQYF. CDR3 DNA: TGCAGTGCTAGTCGGGACTACGAGCAGTACTTC.

The V and J genes are TRBV7-3 and TRBJ2-3, with D maybe TRBD2 (7 bases). V lost 5 bases and J 2 bases, leaving 11 bases between the germline ends. Germline CDR1 and CDR2: SGHTA and FQGTGA. The CDR3 extends over 14 amino acids. CDR3 region: CASSEGGVTDTQYF. The DNA for the CDR3 is TGTGCCAGCAGCGAAGGGGGGGTCACAGATACGCAGTATTTT. The full variable domain, rest sourced from reference TRBV7-3 and TRBJ2-3, is GAGVSQTPSNKVTEKGKYVELRCDPISGHTALYWYRQSLGQGPEFLIYFQGTGAADDSGLPNDRFFAVRPEGSVSTLKIQRTERGDSAVYLCASSEGGVTDTQYFGPGTRLTVL.

J is TRBJ2-1 and V is TRBV6-1; TRBD1 or TRBD2 may be the D gene (6 bases each). The V end lost 7 bases, the J end lost 8 bases, and 15 bases lay between the germline ends. The CDR3 loop spans 13 amino acids. Germline values: CDR1 MNHNS, CDR2 SASEGT. CDR3 coding DNA: TGTGCCAGCATTCGAGCCGGGGGCCATGAGCAGTTCTTC. Amino acid sequence: CASIRAGGHEQFF.

This clone was found a few times. The gene calls are TRBV6-5 and TRBJ1-1; D is undetermined. Germline V gives CDR1 MNHEY, CDR2 SVGAGI. The CDR3 length is 15 residues. Trimming cost V 6 bases and J 6 bases, with 20 bases left between them. CDR3 loop: CASSEHQSSAAEAFF. The CDR3, as DNA: TGTGCCAGCAGCGAACACCAATCTTCAGCAGCTGAAGCTTTCTTT.

This chain connects TRBV10-1 to TRBJ2-3; possibly TRBD1 for D (6 bases). V gave up 0 bases and J gave up 1 base, with 14 bases separating them. CDR3 size: 17 residues. Per the germline V gene, CDR1 is WNHNN and CDR2 is SYGVQD (reference sequence). The CDR3 loop reads CASSESRQGKGTDTQYF. In DNA form, the CDR3 reads TGCGCCAGCAGTGAGTCCAGGCAGGGGAAAGGCACAGATACGCAGTATTTT.

The V and J genes are TRBV7-2 and TRBJ2-5; D is undetermined. With the DNA end fitting TRBJ2-7 better, the J assignment may be wrong. Germline V gene data show CDR1 as SGHTA and CDR2 as FQGNSA. The CDR3 has 13 residues. Here the CDR3 DNA reads TGTGCCAGCAGCTACTCTACCCCCTACGAGCAGTACTTC. This sequence encodes CASSYSTPYEQYF.

V and J are TRBV9 and TRBJ2-2; 10 nucleotides align to TRBD1. Trimming cost V 0 bases and J 6 bases; bases outside gene matches: 2. Germline CDR1 and CDR2: SGDLS and YYNGEE. The CDR3 runs to 15 residues. In DNA form, the CDR3 reads TGTGCCAGCAGCGTAGTCGGACAGGGGGCCGGGGAGCTGTTTTTT. It encodes CASSVVGQGAGELFF.